The subject of this entry is one TCR beta chain. The entry originates in a study of Ad26.COV2.S vaccination and SARS-CoV-2 variants. This CDR3 has 14 amino acids. CDR1 and CDR2 from the germline V gene are MNHEY and SMNVEV (reference sequence). V lost 6 bases and J lost 9; bases outside the gene matches: 7. Treatment here: about 20 received Ad26.COV2.S at low or high dose, single or two shots; about five received placebo; per-sample allocation not given. Samples came from day 63 after the first vaccine or placebo injection. The data were produced by immunoSEQ multiplex PCR, yet TCRdb's version contains in-frame clones alone and is incomplete. The sample lists 440,000 or so clones, roughly 87% occurring once.

This chain uses TRBV27 with TRBJ2-1, with TRBD2 matching over 11 bases. The source was peripheral blood, collected in a trial of Ad26.COV2.S vaccine versus placebo. The clonotype comes from a person aged 18 to 65 who received the Ad26.COV2.S COVID-19 vaccine or a placebo. This chain's CDR3 is CASRGLAGYGEQFF. As DNA, the CDR3 is TGTGCCAGCAGAGGACTAGCGGGTTACGGTGAGCAGTTCTTC.